This TCR beta chain appears in the sequencing data of a study of PD-1 blockade in mismatch repair-deficient tumors (dated by TCRdb to about 2017). At the level of the whole study: Between late 2013 and late 2016, more than 75 consecutive patients with over ten mismatch repair-deficient cancer types, all previously treated and progressing, were enrolled in the trial. Tumor-associated T cell clones were tracked in the peripheral blood of patients responding to PD-1 blockade by deep sequencing of TCR CDR3 regions.

The germline V gene (reference sequence) provides CDR1 LNHNV and CDR2 YYDKDF. The CDR3 goes from the cysteine to the phenylalanine over 14 residues. Only CDR3 DNA remains: 42 bases, in frame from the first base. V ends up 5 bases short and J 7 bases short, with an unmatched junction base count of 11. To prepare the library, the immunoSEQ multiplex PCR assay was applied. Sourced from immuneACCESS, this table was stored by TCRdb with only in-frame sequences that have V and J called. A share of the clones is absent; for the studies checked, an unresolved V gene accounts for under half, and the remainder has no known explanation. The sample includes over 100,000 clones, with roughly 80% observed a single time. The top ten clonotypes cover about 5.1% of the sample. For every enrolled patient, mismatch repair deficiency was confirmed by either polymerase chain reaction or immunohistochemistry. TCR sequencing was carried out for three patients who responded to pembrolizumab therapy. The phase II trial prospectively tested pembrolizumab PD-1 blockade in advanced mismatch repair-deficient cancers regardless of tissue of origin. Peripheral blood T cell samples were serially collected before and at multiple times after PD-1 blockade was started. Blood sampling times were expressed in weeks after the first pembrolizumab dose.

Overall results and qualifications from the work: Tumor-resident clones, often undetectable in blood before treatment, expanded rapidly after pembrolizumab and then contracted, generally before radiologic responses.

With respect to this clone: It has no known antigen specificity. No qualities accompany the bases; no much larger clone lies one base away.

The V and J genes are TRBV15 and TRBJ2-7, with TRBD1 matching 7 junction bases. The origin of this receptor is an adult with mismatch repair-deficient cancer. Specimen: peripheral blood, collected 60 weeks after starting pembrolizumab. The CDR3 protein is CATSLGTVLREQYF. The DNA is TGTGCCACCAGCCTAGGGACAGTCCTACGAGAGCAGTACTTC.